These 14 T cell receptor beta chains were sequenced from one sample in a study of T-cell memory formation after mild COVID-19. TCRdb passed the 5' RACE reads through MiXCR, listing each CDR3 protein once. The table records around 310,000 distinct CDR3 sequences, over 11% of them present only once. The specimen was PBMCs or a T cell subset sorted from them (not recorded which). The receptors were sampled from a man between 18 and 29 years old who had mild COVID-19 (a few samples of this study predate the infection). Cell type and time point are not known.

The chain couples TRBV5-1 to TRBJ2-7; 7 bases agree with TRBD1. V gave up 5 bases and J gave up 7 bases; unmatched junction bases: 12. CDR1 and CDR2 from the germline V gene are SGHRS and YFSETQ. This CDR3 is built from 14 residues. Written as DNA, the CDR3 is TGCGCCAGCAGGCCAAGACAGGGTTCGGGTGAGCAGTACTTC. It is translated as CASRPRQGSGEQYF. The full variable domain, its missing parts supplied by reference TRBV5-1 and TRBJ2-7, is KAGVTQTPRYLIKTRGQQVTLSCSPISGHRSVSWYQQTPGQGLQFLFEYFSETQRNKGNFPGRFSGRQFSNSRSEMNVSTLELGDSALYLCASRPRQGSGEQYFGPGTRLTVT.

V gene TRBV25-1 combines with J gene TRBJ2-1, with 8 bases lining up with TRBD2. CDR3 length: 13 residues. The ends lost 11 bases at V and 5 bases at J; junction bases unmatched: 8. The germline CDR1 and CDR2 sequences are MGHDK and SYGVNS. In DNA, the CDR3 is TGTGCCTACGGGGGGGGGCCCCACAATGAGCAGTTCTTC. Translated: CAYGGGPHNEQFF.

The rearrangement uses TRBV4-1 and TRBJ2-1; 11 bases are shared with TRBD2. The V and J ends lost 4 bases and 1 base, in that order; junction bases with no gene match: 12. This CDR3 contains 19 residues. Germline V CDR1 and CDR2: MGHRA, YSYEKL. CDR3 coding DNA: TGCGCCAGCAGCCTTGGAAGAGCTAGCGGGGGGCCTTCCTACAATGAGCAGTTCTTC. Amino acids: CASSLGRASGGPSYNEQFF.

The chain joins TRBV7-9 to TRBJ2-7, with D possibly being TRBD1 or TRBD2 (5 bases each). V lost 5 bases to trimming and J lost 3 bases, with 8 bases between them. Per the germline V gene, CDR1 is SEHNR and CDR2 is FQNEAQ (reference sequence). The CDR3 has 12 residues. The CDR3 is CASSRDGYEQYF. The CDR3 nucleotides read TGTGCCAGCAGCCGGGACGGCTACGAGCAGTACTTC.

V gene TRBV15 combines with J gene TRBJ2-1; D is undetermined. This CDR3 comprises 15 residues. The germline gives CDR1 LNHNV, CDR2 YYDKDF (reference sequence). Trimming shortened V by 1 base and J by 3 bases, and 10 bases separated the two germline ends. CDR3 protein: CATSRGGASYNEQFF. In DNA, the CDR3 is TGTGCCACCAGCAGAGGAGGAGCTAGCTACAATGAGCAGTTCTTC.

The chain is built from TRBV5-6 and TRBJ1-6, with D hard to call. Germline CDR1 reads SGHDT; CDR2 reads YYEEEE. The CDR3 totals 13 residues. Deletions cut 2 bases from V and 9 bases from J, with 9 bases between. The CDR3 reads CASSLGVASPLHF. The CDR3 DNA reads TGTGCCAGCAGCTTAGGCGTGGCTTCACCCCTCCACTTT.

The chain couples TRBV24-1 to TRBJ2-6, with D possibly matching TRBD1 (6 bases). Germline V gene data show CDR1 as KGHDR and CDR2 as SFDVKD. The CDR3 loop spans 17 amino acids. With 6 bases removed from V and 4 bases from J, the gap between germline ends came to 18 bases. The CDR3 DNA reads as TGTGCCACCAGTAAGGCGACAGGTGCATCAGGGGCCAACGTCCTGACTTTC. This sequence encodes CATSKATGASGANVLTF.

The J gene is TRBJ2-3, the V gene TRBV2, with 9 bases fitting TRBD2. The CDR3 extends over 16 amino acids. Trimming took 3 bases from V and 5 from J; bases not matched to a gene: 9. Germline V gene lookup returns CDR1 SNHLY and CDR2 FYNNEI. The CDR3: CASSDRREGMGDTQYF. The CDR3 bases are TGTGCCAGCAGTGATCGGCGGGAGGGCATGGGAGATACGCAGTATTTT.

The J gene is TRBJ2-7, the V gene TRBV7-9; no firm D call. Trimming took 2 bases from V and 10 from J, leaving 12 bases between them. Germline loops: CDR1 SEHNR, CDR2 FQNEAQ (reference sequence). CDR3 size: 12 residues. DNA of the CDR3: TGTGCCAGCAGCTTAAAATGGCTGGACCAGTACTTC. Protein sequence: CASSLKWLDQYF.

This clonotype was seen ten or more times. V gene TRBV29-1 combines with J gene TRBJ1-2; D perhaps matches TRBD1 (5 bases). V lost 6 bases and J 4 bases, leaving 18 bases between the germline ends. The CDR3 is 14 amino acids. Per the germline V gene, CDR1 is SQVTM and CDR2 is ANQGSEA. This chain's CDR3 is CSVRRIAGSYGYTF. CDR3 in DNA: TGCAGCGTCCGACGAATTGCAGGGTCCTATGGCTACACCTTC.

In its sample, this clonotype was seen a few times. The chain carries TRBV4-2 and TRBJ1-6; tentative D call: TRBD1 (5 bases). The germline V gene encodes CDR1 LGHNA and CDR2 YNFKEQ. There are 15 residues in the CDR3. V was clipped by 0 bases and J by 10 bases, with 13 bases between them. CDR3 residues: CASSQETQGQSPLHF. The CDR3 DNA sequence: TGTGCCAGCAGCCAAGAAACCCAGGGCCAATCACCCCTCCACTTT.

The chain has TRBV7-2 and TRBJ2-1; no clear D gene. Per germline, CDR1 SGHTA and CDR2 FQGNSA. With 6 bases removed from V and 9 bases from J, the gap between germline ends came to 12 bases. This CDR3 spans 12 amino acids. The CDR3 nucleotides read TGTGCCAGCAGGGAAGTGGGCGTTGAGCAGTTCTTC. It specifies CASREVGVEQFF. Combining the CDR3 with reference TRBV7-2 and TRBJ2-1 gives the whole variable domain GAGVSQSPSNKVTEKGKDVELRCDPISGHTALYWYRQSLGQGLEFLIYFQGNSAPDKSGLPSDRFSAERTGGSVSTLTIQRTQQEDSAVYLCASREVGVEQFFGPGTRLTVL.

Ten or more counts support this clonotype. The CDR3 coding sequence is TGTGCCAGCAGTACCCATCGGGAGCGCTCCTACAATGAGCAGTTCTTC. Translation gives CASSTHRERSYNEQFF. The rearrangement joins TRBV7-8 to TRBJ2-1, with D possibly TRBD2 on 6 matching bases. Germline V lookup: CDR1 SGHVS, CDR2 FQNEAQ. CDR3 length equals 16 residues. Trimming took 6 bases from V and 0 from J, leaving 15 bases between them.

In this sample, this clonotype turned up a few times. The chain is built from TRBV12-3 or TRBV12-4 and TRBJ2-7; the D gene is possibly TRBD1 (5 bases). Trimming stripped 2 bases from V and 4 bases from J, with 12 bases between. There are 14 residues in the CDR3. CDR3 bases: TGTGCCAGCAGTTTACCCCAGGGATGGTACGAGCAGTACGTC. Amino acids: CASSLPQGWYEQYV.